This T cell receptor (beta chain) was identified in a study of regulatory T cells in long-lasting Graves disease. The CDR3 spans 14 residues. Germline assignment: CDR1 SGHTA and CDR2 FQGNSA. V gave up 1 base and J gave up 3 bases; unmatched junction bases: 3. Both iRepertoire HTBI primers and Arm-PCR of CDR3 regions were used to build the TCR beta libraries. TCRdb independently ran MiXCR on the multiplex PCR reads; one entry per CDR3 protein. The sample carries about 460,000 distinct CDR3 sequences, approximately 23% recorded once. Time point in this sample: persistent/refractory GD, antithyroid drugs over 5 years with positive TRAb. PBMC-extracted RNA yielded the TCR library. Many counts were recorded for this clonotype.

The rearrangement links TRBV7-2 to TRBJ2-7; 7 nucleotides agree with TRBD1. Sequences were derived from peripheral blood mononuclear cells (PBMCs), sampled when the disease was refractory, from a patient treated with antithyroid drugs. The clonotype comes from a female donor with Graves disease. The CDR3 spells CASSLDPGGYEQYF. The CDR3 coding sequence is TGTGCCAGCAGCTTAGACCCAGGGGGCTACGAGCAGTACTTC.